The following is a T cell receptor (beta chain) sequence with its context. Antigen: not known. One entry per CDR3 protein, called by TCRdb with MiXCR from the 5' RACE reads. The sample shows some 500,000 distinct CDR3 sequences, about 14% of them seen only once. The data were obtained in a study of T cells after yellow fever vaccination. At the level of the study: Preparation of the low-cell-number fractions used SMART-Seq v4 Ultra Low Input.

Study results and limitations: Weaker overall, the secondary response nonetheless peaked faster (day 5 versus 15). Researchers cautioned that FACS-sorted repertoires could harbor abundant clonotypes contaminating from the bulk population.

The sample was PBMCs, taken on the day of the yellow fever booster vaccination. The origin of this receptor is a man younger than 40 who received the YFV17D yellow fever vaccine.

CDR3 bases: TGTGCCAGCAGCTTCGGGACAGCCACAGATACGCAGTATTTT. It specifies CASSFGTATDTQYF. V is TRBV7-2 and J is TRBJ2-3; TRBD1 agrees at 7 bases. In germline, CDR1 is SGHTA, CDR2 FQGNSA. The V gene end was trimmed by 3 bases and the J gene end by 2 bases; junction bases not matched to a gene: 2. This CDR3 is built from 14 residues.